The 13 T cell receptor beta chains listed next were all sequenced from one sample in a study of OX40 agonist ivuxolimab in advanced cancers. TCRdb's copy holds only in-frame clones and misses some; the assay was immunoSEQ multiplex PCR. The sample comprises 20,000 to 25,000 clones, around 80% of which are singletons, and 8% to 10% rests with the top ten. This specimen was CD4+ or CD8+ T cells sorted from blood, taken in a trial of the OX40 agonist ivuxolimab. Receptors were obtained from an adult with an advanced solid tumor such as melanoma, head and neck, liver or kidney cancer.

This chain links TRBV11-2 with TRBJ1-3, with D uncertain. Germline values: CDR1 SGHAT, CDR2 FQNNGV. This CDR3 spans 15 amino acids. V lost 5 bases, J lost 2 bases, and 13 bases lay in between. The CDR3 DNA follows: TGTGCCAGCAGCATTCTCCTTACCCCTGGAAACACCATATATTTT. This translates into CASSILLTPGNTIYF.

In DNA form, the CDR3 reads TGTGCCAGCTCACCAACGGGAGGGCCTAGCAATCAGCCCCAGCATTTT. Translation: CASSPTGGPSNQPQHF. The chain combines TRBV18 with TRBJ1-5; D call uncertain. The germline gives CDR1 KGHSH, CDR2 LQKENI. This CDR3 region has 16 residues. V was cut by 2 bases and J by 0 bases, with 11 bases left in between.

The CDR3 sequence is CASSVSSGGFYEQYF. CDR3 in DNA: TGTGCCAGCAGCGTATCTAGCGGGGGGTTCTACGAGCAGTACTTC. The rearrangement uses TRBV9 and TRBJ2-7; 11 bases map to TRBD2. V gave up 1 base and J gave up 3 bases; unmatched junction bases: 3. CDR3 size: 15 residues. Germline values: CDR1 SGDLS, CDR2 YYNGEE. The complete variable domain, with remaining parts taken from reference TRBV9 and TRBJ2-7, reads DSGVTQTPKHLITATGQRVTLRCSPRSGDLSVYWYQQSLDQGLQFLIQYYNGEERAKGNILERFSAQQFPDLHSELNLSSLELGDSALYFCASSVSSGGFYEQYFGPGTRLTVT.

The CDR3 loop is CASSPPQVDTQYF. The DNA of the CDR3 is TGTGCCAGCAGTCCCCCGCAGGTTGATACGCAGTATTTT. This chain uses TRBV6-1 with TRBJ2-3; D is unclear. Trimming pared 5 bases from V and 6 bases from J, leaving 12 bases between. The germline V gene encodes CDR1 MNHNS and CDR2 SASEGT. The CDR3 is made up of 13 amino acids.

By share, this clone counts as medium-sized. Here the CDR3 reads CASSVGGGTTDTQYF. The CDR3 DNA reads TGTGCCAGCAGCGTGGGGGGAGGGACCACAGATACGCAGTATTTT. The V gene is TRBV9, the J gene TRBJ2-3; 7 positions agree with TRBD2. The J segment lost 2 bases and the V segment lost 2 bases, leaving 5 bases of the junction unmatched. This CDR3 contains 15 residues. CDR1 is SGDLS and CDR2 is YYNGEE in the germline V gene.

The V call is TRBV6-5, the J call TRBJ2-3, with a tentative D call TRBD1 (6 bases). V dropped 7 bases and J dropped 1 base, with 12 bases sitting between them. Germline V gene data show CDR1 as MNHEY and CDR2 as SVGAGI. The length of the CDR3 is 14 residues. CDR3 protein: CASTRDIRTDTQYF. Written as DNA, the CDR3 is TGTGCCAGCACCCGGGACATCCGCACAGATACGCAGTATTTT.

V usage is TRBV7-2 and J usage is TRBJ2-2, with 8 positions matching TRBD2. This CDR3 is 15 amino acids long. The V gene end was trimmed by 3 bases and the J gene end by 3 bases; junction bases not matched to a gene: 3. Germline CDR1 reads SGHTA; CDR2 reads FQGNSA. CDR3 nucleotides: TGTGCCAGCAGCTTCCGGACTAGCTACACCGGGGAGCTGTTTTTT. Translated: CASSFRTSYTGELFF.

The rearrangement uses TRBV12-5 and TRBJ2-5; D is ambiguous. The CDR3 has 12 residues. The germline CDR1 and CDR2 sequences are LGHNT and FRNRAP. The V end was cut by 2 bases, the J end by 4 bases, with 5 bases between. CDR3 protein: CASGLTGETQYF. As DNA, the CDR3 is TGTGCTAGTGGTTTGACGGGAGAGACCCAGTACTTC.

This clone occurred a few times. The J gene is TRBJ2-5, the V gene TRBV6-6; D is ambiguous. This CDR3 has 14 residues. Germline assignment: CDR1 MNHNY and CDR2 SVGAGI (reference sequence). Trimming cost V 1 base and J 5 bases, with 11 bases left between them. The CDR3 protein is CASSYFAREETQYF. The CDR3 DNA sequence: TGTGCCAGCAGTTACTTCGCCAGAGAGGAGACCCAGTACTTC.

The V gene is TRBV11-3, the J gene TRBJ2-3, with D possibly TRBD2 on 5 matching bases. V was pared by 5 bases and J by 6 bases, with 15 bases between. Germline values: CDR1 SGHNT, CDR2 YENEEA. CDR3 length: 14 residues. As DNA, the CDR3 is TGTGCCAGCAGCCACCGGGGAACTGGTGATACGCAGTATTTT. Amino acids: CASSHRGTGDTQYF.

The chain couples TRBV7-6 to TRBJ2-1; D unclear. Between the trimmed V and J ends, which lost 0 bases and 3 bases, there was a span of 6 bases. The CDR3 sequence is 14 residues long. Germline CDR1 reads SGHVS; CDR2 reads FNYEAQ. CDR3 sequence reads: CASSLAGVYNEQFF. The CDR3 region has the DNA TGTGCCAGCAGCTTAGCTGGGGTCTACAATGAGCAGTTCTTC.

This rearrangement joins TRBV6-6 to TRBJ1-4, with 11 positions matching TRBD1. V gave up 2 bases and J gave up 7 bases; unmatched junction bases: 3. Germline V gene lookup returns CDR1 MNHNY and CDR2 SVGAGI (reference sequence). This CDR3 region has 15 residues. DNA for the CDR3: TGTGCCAGCAGTTACGGGGGACAGGGGGGTGAAAAACTGTTTTTT. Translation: CASSYGGQGGEKLFF.

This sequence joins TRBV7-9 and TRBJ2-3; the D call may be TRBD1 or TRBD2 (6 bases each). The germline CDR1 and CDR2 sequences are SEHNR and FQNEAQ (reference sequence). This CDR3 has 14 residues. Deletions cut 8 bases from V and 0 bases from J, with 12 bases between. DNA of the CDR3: TGTGCCAGCGACCGGGGGCCGAGCACAGATACGCAGTATTTT. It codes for CASDRGPSTDTQYF.